This TCR beta chain was retrieved from a study of blood T cell repertoires in COVID-19 (TCRdb year 2020). In the study overall: The collaborator samples originated in the United States, Italy and Spain and spanned the acute and convalescent phases of COVID-19. The prospective study material was composed of cDNA or gDNA derived from T cells, B-cell-depleted T cells, or PBMCs. Deeply sampled blood TCRbeta repertoires from subjects exposed to, actively infected with, or recovered from COVID-19 were included in the dataset. The repertoires were released in a freely available public database intended as a resource for research on the immune response to SARS-CoV-2. Samples were obtained from the ongoing ImmuneRACE study (first 160 participants) and from roughly 1,300 subjects provided by 6 global collaborators. The sample metadata nearly always contained a de-identified subject ID, COVID-19 status, age in years and sex. Where HLA class I and class II types were available, the types were taken from metadata supplied by the sample provider, not from assay-based typing.

Whole blood was collected in K2EDTA tubes by collaborating institutions according to the institutions' own protocols. For TCRbeta analysis, collaborator samples were shipped as frozen whole blood, as isolated PBMCs, or as DNA extracted from either sample type. The CDR3 has 17 amino acids, counting the end cysteine and phenylalanine. Only the CDR3 DNA is retained, 51 bases long and in frame from the first base. Based on the germline V gene (reference sequence), the CDR1 and CDR2 sequences are MNHEY and SMNVEV. From V the trimming removes 5 bases and from J it removes 3 bases, while the gene matches leave 14 bases of the junction unaccounted for. Of note for this clone: The antigen it recognizes is unknown. No clone much larger than this one lies a single base away; base qualities are absent.

The immunoSEQ Assay, a bias-controlled multiplex PCR, was used to amplify TCRbeta CDR3 regions from genomic DNA. In the paper's pipeline: Nucleated cell counts per sample were estimated from amplification of reference gene primers within the assay. Sequence reads were collapsed and filtered to measure the absolute abundance of every unique TCRbeta CDR3 rearrangement. For each sample, productive Simpson clonality was calculated by taking the square root of Simpson's diversity index across productive rearrangements. What TCRdb holds here is the immuneACCESS table cut down to in-frame rearrangements. Part of the clones is not present; checked against another copy, under half of the missing clones reflect an unresolved V gene, and the others are unexplained. V and J calls and clone size are as listed in that table; D and trimming were resolved from the DNA. The sample contains 95,000 to 100,000 clones, approximately 79% of them found a single time. Around 18% of the sample lies in the top ten.

Study-level results and caveats: The amount of clinical and demographic metadata varied by source and participant and was provided uncurated.

The origin of this receptor is a woman of 80 years or more with active or convalescent COVID-19. The rearranged segments are TRBV27 and TRBJ2-5; 8 of the junction bases match TRBD2. The specimen sequenced was peripheral blood. This receptor has the CDR3 CASSAGTRRTSEETQYF. The base sequence is TGTGCCAGCAGTGCCGGGACTAGGAGGACCAGTGAAGAGACCCAGTACTTC.